A single sample is the source of the 9 T cell receptor beta chains below, sequenced in a study of blood T cells in healthy people across ages. It was with a sample-barcoded 5' primer and a J-beta primer mix that a second PCR of roughly 7 to 12 cycles was run. TCRdb ran MiXCR on the 5' RACE reads and lists one entry per CDR3 protein. The sample gives about 1,800,000 distinct CDR3 sequences, 28% of which show up once; 7.7% is in the top ten. Sequenced input: blood. The origin of the receptors is a woman aged 25 to 39 in good health.

This clonotype was counted only a few times. The chain is built from TRBV12-3 or TRBV12-4 and TRBJ1-2; perhaps TRBD1 as D (5 bases). This CDR3 contains 13 residues. V was clipped by 6 bases and J by 2 bases, with 10 bases between them. The CDR3 sequence: CASRLRQNYGYTF. The CDR3 DNA reads TGTGCCAGCAGACTTCGACAGAACTATGGCTACACCTTC.

The chain links TRBV28 to TRBJ1-2; a possible D gene is TRBD1 (6 bases). The germline CDR1 and CDR2 sequences are MDHEN and SYDVKM. The ends were cut back, 3 bases at V and 8 bases at J, with 16 bases in the middle. The CDR3 has 14 residues. CDR3 DNA: TGTGCCAGCAGTTTCAGTCAGGGGCGCAGGGGCTACACCTTC. The encoded protein is CASSFSQGRRGYTF.

J is TRBJ1-2 and V is TRBV7-9; 12 bases are a match to TRBD1. This CDR3 contains 16 residues. V dropped 5 bases and J dropped 0; count of bases not matched to a gene: 4. Looked up from germline, CDR1 is SEHNR and CDR2 is FQNEAQ (reference sequence). The CDR3 loop is CASSGDRGLANYGYTF. CDR3 bases: TGTGCCAGCAGCGGGGACAGGGGGCTCGCTAACTATGGCTACACCTTC.

Concerning this clonotype itself: A read error may account for a junction end that differs from germline. The V call is TRBV7-2, the J call TRBJ2-1; tentatively, D is TRBD1 (7 bases). With the DNA end fitting TRBJ2-7 better, the J assignment may be wrong. CDR3 length equals 14 residues. The germline gives CDR1 SGHTA, CDR2 FQGNSA. CDR3: CAGSSGGPLYEQYF. In DNA, the CDR3 is TGTGCCGGCAGCTCAGGGGGGCCCCTCTACGAGCAGTACTTC.

This clonotype showed up many times. V and J are TRBV7-2 and TRBJ2-1; 9 nucleotides align to TRBD2. The CDR3 spans 17 residues. The V segment lost 1 base and the J segment 4 bases; nucleotides outside the gene matches: 8. Germline CDR1 SGHTA, CDR2 FQGNSA. The CDR3, as DNA: TGTGCCAGCAGCTTAGAAGGGTCGGGACTAGCATACAATGAGCAGTTCTTC. The encoded protein is CASSLEGSGLAYNEQFF.

The chain employs TRBV9 and TRBJ2-1; the match to TRBD2 covers 8 bases. V shed 4 bases and J 10 bases; nucleotides not matched to a gene: 16. The CDR3 has 16 amino acids. Per the germline V gene, CDR1 is SGDLS and CDR2 is YYNGEE. The CDR3 bases are TGTGCCAGCAGCCTCCCGCGGGGGGAAGGTTCATACGAGCAGTTCTTC. This encodes CASSLPRGEGSYEQFF.

This rearrangement joins TRBV10-3 to TRBJ2-1, with 8 bases fitting TRBD1. V lost 6 bases and J lost 6; bases outside the gene matches: 10. Germline CDR1 is ENHRY and CDR2 is SYGVKD. The CDR3 loop spans 15 amino acids. CDR3: CAISGTGGTTNEQFF. CDR3 coding DNA: TGTGCCATCAGCGGGACAGGAGGAACCACCAATGAGCAGTTCTTC.

The J gene is TRBJ2-3, the V gene TRBV7-2, with TRBD2 matching 8 bases. The J segment lost 6 bases and the V segment lost 5 bases, leaving 7 bases of the junction unmatched. Per germline, CDR1 SGHTA and CDR2 FQGNSA. CDR3 length equals 14 residues. CDR3 region: CASSRGGMRDTQYF. CDR3 sequence (DNA): TGTGCCAGCAGCCGCGGGGGGATGAGGGATACGCAGTATTTT.

This clonotype was detected only a few times. The V call is TRBV30, the J call TRBJ2-5; 8 bases align to TRBD1. The trim removed 3 bases at V and 5 bases at J, leaving 20 bases unmatched. Per the germline V gene, CDR1 is GTSNPN and CDR2 is SVGIG (reference sequence). There are 18 residues in the CDR3. The CDR3 region is CAWRGQVLLGVEQETQYF. The CDR3 nucleotides read TGTGCCTGGAGGGGACAGGTGTTACTTGGGGTTGAACAGGAGACCCAGTACTTC.